A single T cell receptor (beta chain) is shown here with its context. The entry originates in a study of blood T cell repertoires in COVID-19. Study context: From the United States, Italy and Spain came samples of acute and convalescent COVID-19. Sources were T cells, B-cell-depleted T cells, or PBMCs; the material itself was cDNA or gDNA.

Looked up from germline, CDR1 is SGHVS and CDR2 is FNYEAQ. The CDR3 has 14 residues. Trimming cost V 3 bases and J 10 bases; bases outside gene matches: 5. The study recruited people aged roughly 18 to 100 years across approximately 24 US areas. Allocation to cohorts depended on clinical history reported by the participants. The assay was immunoSEQ multiplex PCR, and TCRdb's table has in-frame clones only and misses some. This sample has around 150,000 clones; approximately 85% occur once, and the top ten carry 3% to 4%. V and J are TRBV7-6 and TRBJ2-1, with 11 positions matching TRBD2. Sequenced input: PBMCs or T cells enriched from blood (not recorded which). The TCR was taken from a woman between 50 and 59 years old with acute COVID-19. The CDR3 coding sequence is TGTGCCAGCAGCTTGACTAGCGGGACTCACGAGCAGTTCTTC. Amino acids: CASSLTSGTHEQFF.